The sequence of this TCR beta chain was determined in a study of monozygotic twins with inflammatory bowel disease. TCRdb reprocessed the 5' RACE reads, keeping one entry per CDR3 protein, no DNA. Its table records under 200,000 distinct CDR3 sequences. Germline CDR1 and CDR2: LGHDT and YNNKEL (reference sequence). This CDR3 has 14 residues. The gene calls are TRBV3-1 and TRBJ2-7; the TRBD2 assignment by TCRdb is unverifiable without DNA. The sequenced sample consisted of blood. The receptor's source is a human donor with ulcerative colitis or Crohn's disease, or a healthy co-twin of an affected twin (not recorded which). CDR3 sequence reads: CASSQGLAGYEQYF.